This TCR beta chain comes out of a study of blood T cell repertoires in COVID-19. The study drew participants aged about 18 to 95 years from approximately 25 US areas. The length of the CDR3 is 13 residues. V lost 5 bases to trimming and J lost 5 bases; unmatched junction nucleotides: 5. In the original workflow: Scientists estimated how many nucleated cells there were by amplifying reference gene primers. The repertoire was sequenced with immunoSEQ multiplex PCR; TCRdb's copy has only in-frame clones and lacks some. That table furnishes V, J and clone size, whereas the DNA furnished D and trimming. The table records roughly 380,000 clones, 88% of them present only once.

The chain joins TRBV12-3 or TRBV12-4 to TRBJ2-7; 8 positions match TRBD1. The source is a woman younger than 45 who had been exposed to COVID-19. Source material: PBMCs or T cells enriched from blood (not recorded which). The CDR3 DNA reads TGTGCCAGCAGTCGACAGGGGAGCAACGAGCAGTACTTC. Translation: CASSRQGSNEQYF.